These 28 T cell receptor beta chains share one sample of origin, sequenced in a study of cytomegalovirus exposure and HLA in healthy donors. Primers: 60 Vbeta forward and 13 Jbeta reverse. TCRdb's table, derived via immunoSEQ multiplex PCR, lists solely in-frame clones and lacks some. The data contain approximately 180,000 clones, 70% to 80% of them singletons. Sample: PBMCs. The receptors come from a woman aged 55-69 years in good health and CMV-seropositive.

V usage is TRBV7-9 and J usage is TRBJ2-2; TRBD1 is a possible D gene (5 bases). Germline assignment: CDR1 SEHNR and CDR2 FQNEAQ (reference sequence). The CDR3 is 16 residues long. With 5 bases removed from V and 0 bases from J, the gap between germline ends came to 13 bases. The CDR3 spells CASSRAQETNTGELFF. Written as DNA, the CDR3 is TGTGCCAGCAGCCGGGCACAGGAGACGAACACCGGGGAGCTGTTTTTT.

V is TRBV2 and J is TRBJ2-7, with unresolved D. The germline V gene encodes CDR1 SNHLY and CDR2 FYNNEI. V lost 2 bases and J 5 bases, leaving 10 bases between the germline ends. The CDR3 length is 13 residues. In nucleotides, the CDR3 is TGTGCCAGCAGTGAACCGACAAACGACGAGCAGTACTTC. Its translation: CASSEPTNDEQYF. Using reference TRBV2 and TRBJ2-7 for the parts outside the CDR3, the full variable domain is EPEVTQTPSHQVTQMGQEVILRCVPISNHLYFYWYRQILGQKVEFLVSFYNNEISEKSEIFDDQFSVERPDGSNFTLKIRSTKLEDSAMYFCASSEPTNDEQYFGPGTRLTVT.

J is TRBJ2-7 and V is TRBV7-8; weak D call: TRBD2 (6 bases). From germline, CDR1 is SGHVS and CDR2 FQNEAQ. V gave up 5 bases and J gave up 3 bases, with 11 bases separating them. This CDR3 is 13 amino acids long. In DNA form, the CDR3 reads TGTGCCAGCAGCAGTAGCGGCGACTACGAGCAGTACTTC. Its protein is CASSSSGDYEQYF.

The J gene is TRBJ2-5, the V gene TRBV28; D gene uncertain. Germline values: CDR1 MDHEN, CDR2 SYDVKM. The CDR3 runs 14 residues. V lost 5 bases and J lost 2, with 12 bases in between. In DNA form, the CDR3 reads TGTGCCAGCAGTGTTTCGAACAGACAAGAGACCCAGTACTTC. It encodes CASSVSNRQETQYF.

This sequence joins TRBV15 and TRBJ2-7; possibly TRBD1 for D (7 bases). Trimming left V 6 bases short and J 3 bases short, with 15 bases between. Germline V lookup: CDR1 LNHNV, CDR2 YYDKDF (reference sequence). This CDR3 has 14 amino acids. This CDR3 is CATRGAGGNYEQYF. The DNA for the CDR3 is TGTGCCACCAGGGGGGCAGGGGGGAACTACGAGCAGTACTTC.

The chain carries TRBV27 and TRBJ1-4; D perhaps matches TRBD1 (6 bases). Trimming cost V 5 bases and J 5 bases, with 15 bases left between them. This CDR3 is built from 15 residues. The V gene's germline CDR1 is MNHEY and CDR2 SMNVEV (reference sequence). The CDR3 protein is CASSLLLGANEKLFF. The CDR3 coding sequence is TGTGCCAGCAGTCTCCTATTGGGGGCGAATGAAAAACTGTTTTTT.

The chain is built from TRBV19 and TRBJ1-2, with a possible D match to TRBD1 (6 bases). CDR1 LNHDA and CDR2 SQIVND come from the germline V gene (reference sequence). The CDR3 consists of 14 residues. V was pared by 3 bases and J by 4 bases, with 12 bases between. CDR3 DNA sequence: TGTGCCAGTAGTATTACAGGGTCTACCTATGGCTACACCTTC. Protein product: CASSITGSTYGYTF. Full variable domain (remainder filled in from reference TRBV19 and TRBJ1-2): DGGITQSPKYLFRKEGQNVTLSCEQNLNHDAMYWYRQDPGQGLRLIYYSQIVNDFQKGDIAEGYSVSREKKESFPLTVTSAQKNPTAFYLCASSITGSTYGYTFGSGTRLTVV.

This clone came up once. CDR3 DNA sequence: TGTGCCAGCAGTTACCGCCGGGGATACGAGCAGTACTTC. Its protein product is CASSYRRGYEQYF. V and J are TRBV6-5 and TRBJ2-7; TRBD2 is a possible D gene (5 bases). The germline CDR1 and CDR2 sequences are MNHEY and SVGAGI. Trimming stripped 2 bases from V and 4 bases from J, with 9 bases between. The CDR3 is made up of 13 amino acids.

In DNA form, the CDR3 reads TGTGCCAGCAGCTTGGCCCAGGGGGCCGCCCCGAGCGAAAAACTGTTTTTT. This translates into CASSLAQGAAPSEKLFF. V is TRBV5-8 and J is TRBJ1-4, with 8 bases matching TRBD1. V shed 0 bases, J shed 8 bases, and the junction held 12 bases outside the gene matches. The CDR3 consists of 17 residues. CDR1 SGHTS and CDR2 YDEGEE come from the germline V gene. The full variable domain, its missing parts supplied by reference TRBV5-8 and TRBJ1-4, is EAGVTQSPTHLIKTRGQQATLRCSPISGHTSVYWYQQALGLGLQFLLWYDEGEERNRGNFPPRFSGRQFPNYSSELNVNALELEDSALYLCASSLAQGAAPSEKLFFGSGTQLSVL.

This clone occurred a few times. The genes are TRBV9 and TRBJ2-5; 9 bases fit TRBD2. V was pared by 2 bases and J by 4 bases, with 6 bases of the junction left unmatched. CDR1 SGDLS and CDR2 YYNGEE come from the germline V gene. The CDR3 covers 15 residues. The CDR3: CASSVDLAGTETQYF. The CDR3 coding sequence is TGTGCCAGCAGCGTTGATCTAGCGGGGACAGAGACCCAGTACTTC.

This chain joins TRBV27 and TRBJ2-7; D is uncertain. CDR3 size: 13 residues. CDR1 and CDR2 from the germline V gene are MNHEY and SMNVEV (reference sequence). Trimming left V 5 bases short and J 0 bases short, with 8 bases between. CDR3 sequence: CASSLWSSYEQYF. The CDR3 bases are TGTGCCAGCAGTCTCTGGAGCTCCTACGAGCAGTACTTC.

This sequence joins TRBV27 and TRBJ2-2; 8 nucleotides align to TRBD2. The germline V gene encodes CDR1 MNHEY and CDR2 SMNVEV (reference sequence). CDR3 length: 15 residues. Losses at the gene ends were 3 bases for V and 2 bases for J; bases not matched to a gene: 2. The CDR3 coding sequence is TGTGCCAGCAGTTTTAGCGGGACAAACACCGGGGAGCTGTTTTTT. Amino acids: CASSFSGTNTGELFF.

This clone has just one count. One end of the junction varies from germline; a read error may be responsible. The chain joins TRBV7-3 to TRBJ2-5; 7 bases align to TRBD1. Germline CDR1 reads SGHTA; CDR2 reads FQGTGA. This CDR3 spans 13 amino acids. The CDR3 nucleotides read TGTGCCAGCAGCGTAACAGGGGAAAAGACCCAGTACTTC. The encoded protein is CASSVTGEKTQYF.

The V and J genes are TRBV7-9 and TRBJ2-7; maybe TRBD1 (6 bases). CDR3 length equals 14 residues. CDR1 is SEHNR and CDR2 is FQNEAQ in the germline V gene (reference sequence). V dropped 5 bases and J dropped 0 bases, with 11 bases sitting between them. The CDR3 DNA reads TGTGCCAGCAGCGAAGGACAGTACTCCTACGAGCAGTACTTC. This gives the protein CASSEGQYSYEQYF.

In its sample, this clone was seen once. The chain carries TRBV18 and TRBJ1-1; 8 bases align to TRBD1. V lost 5 bases to trimming and J lost 4 bases; unmatched junction nucleotides: 6. This CDR3 region has 14 residues. Germline loops: CDR1 KGHSH, CDR2 LQKENI. Here the CDR3 reads CASSSSGGPTEAFF. CDR3 DNA sequence: TGTGCCAGCTCATCCTCAGGGGGCCCCACTGAAGCTTTCTTT. Complete variable domain (other parts from reference TRBV18 and TRBJ1-1): NAGVMQNPRHLVRRRGQEARLRCSPMKGHSHVYWYRQLPEEGLKFMVYLQKENIIDESGMPKERFSAEFPKEGPSILRIQQVVRGDSAAYFCASSSSGGPTEAFFGQGTRLTVV.

The chain employs TRBV20-1 and TRBJ1-1, with D unresolved. CDR3 size: 11 residues. V was cut by 3 bases and J by 3 bases, with 5 bases left in between. Per the germline V gene, CDR1 is DFQATT and CDR2 is SNEGSKA (reference sequence). The CDR3 bases are TGCAGTGCTAGTATATACACTGAAGCTTTCTTT. Amino acids: CSASIYTEAFF.

The chain employs TRBV5-4 and TRBJ1-5, with 7 bases aligning to TRBD1. Germline CDR1 reads SGHNT; CDR2 reads YYREEE (reference sequence). The CDR3 loop spans 18 amino acids. V gave up 1 base and J gave up 8 bases; unmatched junction bases: 18. CDR3 sequence reads: CASSLWGGDSGSWEPQHF. Here the CDR3 DNA reads TGTGCCAGCAGCTTGTGGGGGGGGGACAGCGGGAGTTGGGAGCCCCAGCATTTT. The complete variable domain, with remaining parts taken from reference TRBV5-4 and TRBJ1-5, reads ETGVTQSPTHLIKTRGQQVTLRCSSQSGHNTVSWYQQALGQGPQFIFQYYREEENGRGNFPPRFSGLQFPNYSSELNVNALELDDSALYLCASSLWGGDSGSWEPQHFGDGTRLSIL.

The chain is built from TRBV5-1 and TRBJ2-3; 7 bases agree with TRBD2. Germline lookup yields CDR1 SGHRS and CDR2 YFSETQ. V dropped 5 bases and J dropped 1; count of bases not matched to a gene: 10. CDR3 size: 16 residues. For the CDR3, the DNA is TGCGCCAGCAGTCATCCGCGAAGCGGGGGCACAGATACGCAGTATTTT. It specifies CASSHPRSGGTDTQYF.

The genes are TRBV7-2 and TRBJ2-5, with TRBD1 as a possible D gene (6 bases). V was pared by 3 bases and J by 1 base, with 15 bases between. CDR1 SGHTA and CDR2 FQGNSA come from the germline V gene. The CDR3 has 16 residues. Here the CDR3 reads CASSFEGHLIQETQYF. In DNA form, the CDR3 reads TGTGCCAGCAGCTTTGAGGGACACCTGATCCAAGAGACCCAGTACTTC.

J is TRBJ2-1 and V is TRBV11-2, with TRBD1 as a possible D gene (6 bases). The germline gives CDR1 SGHAT, CDR2 FQNNGV. The CDR3 loop spans 13 amino acids. Trimming took 2 bases from V and 11 from J, leaving 13 bases between them. The chain's CDR3 is CASSLLEQGQQFF. The CDR3, as DNA: TGTGCCAGCAGCTTATTAGAACAGGGACAGCAGTTCTTC.

The V gene is TRBV11-1, the J gene TRBJ2-1, with D perhaps TRBD2 (5 bases). Between the trimmed V and J ends, which lost 2 bases and 0 bases, there was a span of 14 bases. Germline values: CDR1 SGHAT, CDR2 FQDESV (reference sequence). The CDR3 totals 17 residues. Here the CDR3 DNA reads TGTGCCAGCAGCTTAATGGCTAGCCGCATCTCCTACAATGAGCAGTTCTTC. Its translation is CASSLMASRISYNEQFF. Looking up the rest from reference TRBV11-1 and TRBJ2-1 gives the full variable domain: EAEVAQSPRYKITEKSQAVAFWCDPISGHATLYWYRQILGQGPELLVQFQDESVVDDSQLPKDRFSAERLKGVDSTLKIQPAELGDSAMYLCASSLMASRISYNEQFFGPGTRLTVL.

This clone was recorded once. The V and J genes are TRBV18 and TRBJ1-4, with no clear D. Trimming shortened V by 5 bases and J by 8 bases, and 9 bases separated the two germline ends. CDR3 length: 12 residues. Per the germline V gene, CDR1 is KGHSH and CDR2 is LQKENI. CDR3: CASSKPGEKLFF. For the CDR3, the DNA is TGTGCCAGCTCAAAGCCGGGGGAAAAACTGTTTTTT.

The genes are TRBV28 and TRBJ1-5; a possible D gene is TRBD1 (5 bases). Trimming took off 2 bases at V and 3 bases at J, with 20 bases between the two ends. The CDR3 consists of 18 residues. Germline-derived CDR1 and CDR2 are MDHEN and SYDVKM. This CDR3 reads CASSLVGDFGANNQPQHF. Here the CDR3 DNA reads TGTGCCAGCAGTTTAGTAGGGGACTTTGGGGCCAACAATCAGCCCCAGCATTTT.

A remark on this clone: At the DNA level, this CDR3 is encoded by other sequences in the same sample as well. The genes are TRBV28 and TRBJ1-5; D is unclear. This CDR3 has 15 residues. The germline V gene has CDR1 MDHEN and CDR2 SYDVKM. Trimming pared 1 base from V and 4 bases from J, leaving 11 bases between. In DNA, the CDR3 is TGTGCCAGCAGTTTATCTTTGGCAGGTAATCAGCCCCAGCATTTT. Its translation: CASSLSLAGNQPQHF.

The DNA for the CDR3 is TGCGCCAGCAGCCAATCCCGGACAGGGGTGTATGGCTACACCTTC. Its protein product is CASSQSRTGVYGYTF. This rearrangement joins TRBV4-1 to TRBJ1-2; 9 bases line up with TRBD1. V was pared by 2 bases and J by 5 bases, with 6 bases of the junction left unmatched. The CDR3 length is 15 residues. Germline V gives CDR1 MGHRA, CDR2 YSYEKL.

The V gene is TRBV7-9, the J gene TRBJ2-1; TRBD2 matches at 8 bases. Germline V gene lookup returns CDR1 SEHNR and CDR2 FQNEAQ (reference sequence). Trimming cost V 5 bases and J 12 bases; bases outside gene matches: 6. CDR3 length: 12 amino acids. The CDR3 sequence is CASSHTSGRQFF. The DNA of the CDR3 is TGTGCCAGCAGCCACACTAGCGGTCGGCAGTTCTTC.

This clone was recorded once. A junction boundary mismatches the germline segment, possibly from a read error. V usage is TRBV7-7 and J usage is TRBJ2-5; D perhaps matches TRBD2 (6 bases). The V gene's germline CDR1 is SSHAT and CDR2 FNYEAQ (reference sequence). The CDR3 is 13 residues long. Written as DNA, the CDR3 is TGTGCTAGCAGCCGACTAGAACAAGAGACCCAGTACTTC. Translating it yields CASSRLEQETQYF.

A remark on this clone: Additional DNA sequences in this sample encode the identical CDR3. The rearrangement links TRBV30 to TRBJ2-2, with 7 bases that match TRBD1. This CDR3 has 13 residues. The germline V gene encodes CDR1 GTSNPN and CDR2 SVGIG (reference sequence). The trim removed 4 bases at V and 5 bases at J, leaving 4 bases unmatched. The DNA of the CDR3 is TGTGCCTGGACCATCAGGGGGACCGGGGAGCTGTTTTTT. Amino acid sequence: CAWTIRGTGELFF.